One TCR beta chain is described in this entry. The target antigen is unknown. Measured with immunoSEQ multiplex PCR; TCRdb has only the in-frame clones, and not every one. The sample consists of about 310,000 clones, about 80% of them appearing once. These data belong to a study of cytotoxic CD8 clonotypes in ibrutinib-treated CLL. Trimming shortened V by 2 bases and J by 0 bases, and 8 bases separated the two germline ends. Germline V lookup: CDR1 KGHSH, CDR2 LQKENI. The CDR3 is 15 amino acids. Findings and caveats of the study: Clonality correlated strongly with circulating CD8+ T cells and exceeded age-matched healthy donors at baseline.

This sequence originates from a human donor with chronic lymphocytic leukemia. The sample was PBMCs, taken before ibrutinib treatment. The rearrangement uses TRBV18 and TRBJ1-5; no clear D. The CDR3 nucleotides are TGTGCCAGCTCACCAGTGGGTTATAGCAATCAGCCCCAGCATTTT. Amino acid sequence: CASSPVGYSNQPQHF.